This TCR beta chain was profiled in a study of blood T cell repertoires in COVID-19. Study-level information: Spain, Italy and the United States supplied samples that represented acute and convalescent COVID-19. T cells, B-cell-depleted T cells, or PBMCs supplied cDNA or gDNA.

The CDR3 is made up of 13 amino acids. V lost 11 bases, J lost 2 bases, and 6 bases stayed unmatched. CDR1 and CDR2 from the germline V gene are SNHLY and FYNNEI. Per the authors' pipeline: Nucleated cell counts were estimated from reference gene primer amplification. Some clones are missing from TCRdb's copy, which holds only in-frame ones; the method was immunoSEQ multiplex PCR. That table is the source of V, J and clone size, and D and trimming were worked out from the DNA. The sample carries around 150,000 clones, about four fifths recorded once. What was sequenced was peripheral blood. The chain couples TRBV2 to TRBJ2-7, with TRBD2 identical over 10 bases. The TCR comes from a man between 65 and 79 years old with acute or convalescent COVID-19. Written as DNA, the CDR3 is TGTGCCGCTTTTCTAGCGGGGGCCTACGAGCAGTACTTC. Encoded protein: CAAFLAGAYEQYF.